Listed below are T cell receptor beta chains from one sample, sequenced in a study of CD8 T cells in ankylosing spondylitis. One entry per CDR3 protein, called by TCRdb with MiXCR from the 5' RACE reads. Altogether 250,000 to 350,000 distinct CDR3 sequences are present, 8% being singletons, with the ten largest covering 13% to 15%. Sequenced material: blood, either unsorted or a sorted T cell fraction (not recorded which). The receptors derive from a male donor with ankylosing spondylitis. The conserved cysteine and the conserved F or W are not part of the CDR3 here. Clone size is stated in some rows and not others, as once, few, many or a class when expanded.

cdr3_length j_call v_call clone_size cdr3_aa
12 TRBJ2-1 TRBV7-8 few ASTVAGGPYEQF
15 TRBJ2-4 TRBV29-1 few SVEAPPRGSGKNIQY
13 TRBJ2-5 TRBV4-1 . ASSQNRVDSETQY
13 TRBJ1-5 TRBV7-8 few ASSLIGRAPEPQH
11 TRBJ2-7 TRBV20-1 . SARDGARYEQY
12 TRBJ2-5 TRBV7-9 . ASSSGVGRETQY
13 TRBJ2-7 TRBV27 . ASSLSLGSSYEQY
12 TRBJ2-7 TRBV2 few ASRRGEKTYEQY
16 TRBJ2-3 TRBV23-1 . ASSQLHGQGRDTDTQY
13 TRBJ2-7 TRBV3-1 . ASRLAEQGSYEQY
18 TRBJ2-1 TRBV3-1 many ASSQDWRTSGVSSYNEQF
13 TRBJ2-5 TRBV5-1 few ASSWAGTAQETQY
13 TRBJ2-7 TRBV7-9 . ASSSSGRGPYEQY
9 TRBJ2-1 TRBV29-1 many SVEESVEQF
11 TRBJ2-7 TRBV5-1 many ASSLDGTYEQY
11 TRBJ1-6 TRBV12-3/TRBV12-4 few ASRGGGLSPLH
10 TRBJ2-2 TRBV10-3 many AIMGDTGELF
11 TRBJ2-1 TRBV7-9 few ASSLEPGGEQF
15 TRBJ2-2 TRBV12-3/TRBV12-4 few ASSPRDSILNTGELF
12 TRBJ2-4 TRBV5-1 . ASSLDPGLAGVD
15 TRBJ2-1 TRBV6-2/TRBV6-3 . ASSYGKYGRATNEQF
12 TRBJ2-7 TRBV7-9 few ASGPAGAIYEQY
12 TRBJ2-5 TRBV14 . ASSQDGIEETQY
14 TRBJ2-1 TRBV6-5 few ASSYGTGYDGNEQF
12 TRBJ2-5 TRBV24-1 few ATSVSGLGETQY
14 TRBJ2-2 TRBV5-1 . ASSWSGTSDSGELF
13 TRBJ1-5 TRBV5-1 many ASSPDQGGNQPQH
16 TRBJ2-1 TRBV5-1 . ASSLMPQRERSYNEQF
12 TRBJ2-7 TRBV15 . ATSRDPVSYEQY
14 TRBJ2-1 TRBV20-1 . SARDGRGVGYNEQF
12 TRBJ2-2 TRBV6-5 many ASSYSGSAGELF
14 TRBJ2-3 TRBV3-1 . ASSQEGRVSTGTQY
14 TRBJ2-3 TRBV7-9 . ASRGDRTFEADTQY
9 TRBJ2-1 TRBV7-2 many ASSKYNEQF
11 TRBJ2-1 TRBV12-3/TRBV12-4 many ASSLVGGNEQF
12 TRBJ2-7 TRBV5-1 few ASSLEGSAYEQY